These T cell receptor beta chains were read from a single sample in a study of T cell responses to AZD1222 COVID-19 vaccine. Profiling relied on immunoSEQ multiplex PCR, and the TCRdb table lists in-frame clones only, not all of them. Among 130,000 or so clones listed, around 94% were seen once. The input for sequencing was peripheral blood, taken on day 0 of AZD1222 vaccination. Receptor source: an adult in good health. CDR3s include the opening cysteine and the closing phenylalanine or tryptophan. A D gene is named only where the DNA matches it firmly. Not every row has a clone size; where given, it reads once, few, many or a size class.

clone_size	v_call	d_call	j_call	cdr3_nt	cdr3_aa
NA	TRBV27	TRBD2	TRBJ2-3	TGTGCCAGCAGTAGGACTAGCGGGAGAGATACGCAGTATTTT	CASSRTSGRDTQYF
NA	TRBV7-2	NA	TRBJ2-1	TGTGCCAGCAGCTTAGTGGAGACTAGAGACAATGAGCAGTTCTTC	CASSLVETRDNEQFF
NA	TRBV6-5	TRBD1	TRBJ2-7	TGTGCCAGCAGGGGCATCGAGGGGGCCCCTCTCGAGCAGTACTTC	CASRGIEGAPLEQYF
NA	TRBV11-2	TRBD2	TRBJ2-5	TGTGCCAGCAGCATTAGGGGCCTGGTAGCGGGAGGTCTACAAGAGACCCAGTACTTC	CASSIRGLVAGGLQETQYF
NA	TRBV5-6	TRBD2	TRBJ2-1	TGTGCCAGCAGTCGGACCGGGACTAGCGGCCGTGAGCAGTTCTTC	CASSRTGTSGREQFF
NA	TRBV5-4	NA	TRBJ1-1	TGTGCCAGCTCTGGACTCTTACGGGGGATGAACACTGAAGCTTTCTTT	CASSGLLRGMNTEAFF
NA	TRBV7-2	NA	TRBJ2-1	TGTGCCAGCAGTCTCCTAGCTAGCTCCTACAATGAGCAGTTCTTC	CASSLLASSYNEQFF
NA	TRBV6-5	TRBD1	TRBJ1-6	TGTGCCAGCACCTACAGGGGGGACAGTAATTCACCCCTCCACTTT	CASTYRGDSNSPLHF
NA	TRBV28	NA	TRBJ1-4	TGTGCCAGCATCCCGGACAGAAGTGAAAAACTGTTTTTT	CASIPDRSEKLFF
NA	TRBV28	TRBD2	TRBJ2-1	TGTGCCAGCAGAGTGAGCGGGGGGAATGAGCAGTTCTTC	CASRVSGGNEQFF
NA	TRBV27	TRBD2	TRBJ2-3	TGTGCCAGCGGTGAACTAGCGCGAGATACGCAGTATTTT	CASGELARDTQYF
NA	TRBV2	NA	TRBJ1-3	TGTGCCAGCACCAGGACATCCGGAAACACCATATATTTT	CASTRTSGNTIYF
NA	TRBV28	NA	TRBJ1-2	TGTGCCAGCAGCCAGCCGGGACCAACGACCTTC	CASSQPGPTTF
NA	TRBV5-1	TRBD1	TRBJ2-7	TGCGCCAGCAGCCGACAGGGGGGATCCTCCTACGAGCAGTACTTC	CASSRQGGSSYEQYF
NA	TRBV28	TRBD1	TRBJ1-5	TGTGCCAGCAGTCGACCGGGACAGGGAAAAAACGGTCAGCCCCAGCATTTT	CASSRPGQGKNGQPQHF
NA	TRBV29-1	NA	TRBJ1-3	TGCAGCGTTGAAGGCGCAGGCCCTGGAAACACCATATATTTT	CSVEGAGPGNTIYF
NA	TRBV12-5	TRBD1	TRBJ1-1	TGTGCTAGTGGTTTGACCCTCGGGACAGGGGGAAGTGAAGCTTTCTTT	CASGLTLGTGGSEAFF
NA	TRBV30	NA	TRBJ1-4	TGTGCCTGGAGTGGTGGAGAGTTGGAAAAACTGTTTTTT	CAWSGGELEKLFF
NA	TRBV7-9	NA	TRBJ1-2	TGTGCCAGCAGCCCCTCCTTATCCCTTAACTATGGCTACACCTTC	CASSPSLSLNYGYTF
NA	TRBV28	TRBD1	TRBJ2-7	TGTGCCAGCAGTTTACCCACATACAGGGGGCGATCCTACGAGCAGTACTTC	CASSLPTYRGRSYEQYF
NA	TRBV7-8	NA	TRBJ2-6	TGTGCCAGCAGCTTAGAGAGGGTTTCGACCAGCTCTGGGGCCAACGTCCTGACTTTC	CASSLERVSTSSGANVLTF
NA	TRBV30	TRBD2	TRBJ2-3	TGTGCCTGGAGTGTTGAACTAGCGGGAGTGGGCACAGATACGCAGTATTTT	CAWSVELAGVGTDTQYF
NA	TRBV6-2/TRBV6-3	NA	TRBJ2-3	TGTGCCAGCAGTTTCGCAGGTTCAACAGATACGCAGTATTTT	CASSFAGSTDTQYF
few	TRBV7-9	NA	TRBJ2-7	TGTGCCAGCAGCTCGCGGGATTCCTACGAGCAGTACTTC	CASSSRDSYEQYF
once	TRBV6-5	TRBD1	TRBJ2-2	TGTGCCAGCAGTTCCGACAGGGCTGGGGAGCTGTTTTTT	CASSSDRAGELFF
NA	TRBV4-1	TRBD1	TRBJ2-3	TGCGCCAGCAGCCAACCTCCCGGGACAGGGACATCAGATACGCAGTATTTT	CASSQPPGTGTSDTQYF
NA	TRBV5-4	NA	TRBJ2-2	TGTGCCAGCAGCCTGGACCGCCCCGGGGAGCTGTTTTTT	CASSLDRPGELFF
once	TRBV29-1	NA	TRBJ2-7	TGCAGCGTTGAAGCCCCAGGGGACTCCTACGAGCAGTACTTC	CSVEAPGDSYEQYF
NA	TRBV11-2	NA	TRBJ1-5	TGTGCCAGCAGCTTAGATCTAGGGGGCAATCAGCCCCAGCATTTT	CASSLDLGGNQPQHF
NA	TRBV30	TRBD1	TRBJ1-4	TGTGCCTGGAGTAAACAGACAGGGCCGACTGAAAAACTGTTTTTT	CAWSKQTGPTEKLFF
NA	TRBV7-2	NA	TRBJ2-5	TGTGCCAGCAGCTTCCTACGAGAGACCCAGTACTTC	CASSFLRETQYF
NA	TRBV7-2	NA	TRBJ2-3	TGTGCCAGCAGCTTGGTGGATACGCAGTATTTT	CASSLVDTQYF
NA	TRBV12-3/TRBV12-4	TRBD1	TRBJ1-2	TGTGCCAGCAGCCCGGACAGGAACTATGGCTACACCTTC	CASSPDRNYGYTF
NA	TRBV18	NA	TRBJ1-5	TGTGCCAGCTCACCGCAGAGAGGGTCAATGAGCAATCAGCCCCAGCATTTT	CASSPQRGSMSNQPQHF
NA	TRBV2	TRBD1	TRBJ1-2	TGTGCCAGCAGTGAAGGCGGGACAGTCGACTCTTTTAACTATGGCTACACCTTC	CASSEGGTVDSFNYGYTF
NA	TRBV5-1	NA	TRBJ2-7	TGCGCCAATCCTCCCCGGGAGTTTAGCTCCTACGAGCAGTACTTC	CANPPREFSSYEQYF
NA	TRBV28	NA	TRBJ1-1	TGTGCCAGCAGTTCAAGCGGACCAAGGGCTTTCTTT	CASSSSGPRAFF
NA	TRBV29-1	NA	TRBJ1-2	TGCAGCGCGGGGGGGGATTTGGGCTACACCTTC	CSAGGDLGYTF
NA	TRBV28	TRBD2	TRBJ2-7	TGTGCCAGCAGTTTTCTGAGCGGGAGCTCCTACGAGCAGTACTTC	CASSFLSGSSYEQYF
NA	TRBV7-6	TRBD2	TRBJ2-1	TGTGCCAGCAGCCAGGGGACTAGCGGGAGGGAGCAGTTCTTC	CASSQGTSGREQFF